Sequencing of this TCR beta chain was carried out in a study of shared clonotypes between healthy human individuals. Study results and limitations: Sharing across four donors was highest in naive CD4 (roughly 5%) and lowest in memory CD8 (roughly 0.4%).

The CDR3 spans 14 residues. V was cut by 5 bases and J by 5 bases, with 16 bases left in between. The germline V gene has CDR1 SGHRS and CDR2 YFSETQ. Comments on this clone: The antigen remains unidentified.

Deep was the level at which the assay was run. Genomic DNA (from each subset) was split evenly across several immunoSEQ plates. Measured with immunoSEQ multiplex PCR; TCRdb has only the in-frame clones, and not every one. Of about 2.3 million clones detected, more than 80% appear once; the ten largest clones hold 0.39%. This TCR was sampled from a man aged 18-30 years in good health. Some clones in this sample may be carry-over from other donors' samples. The V call is TRBV5-1, the J call TRBJ1-1, with D possibly being TRBD1 (6 bases). Sequenced input: naive CD4+ T cells from PBMCs. Subset: CD45RA+ positively selected. CDR3 sequence (DNA): TGCGCCAGCAGGAAAATCCAGGGGTTGACTGAAGCTTTCTTT. Translated: CASRKIQGLTEAFF.